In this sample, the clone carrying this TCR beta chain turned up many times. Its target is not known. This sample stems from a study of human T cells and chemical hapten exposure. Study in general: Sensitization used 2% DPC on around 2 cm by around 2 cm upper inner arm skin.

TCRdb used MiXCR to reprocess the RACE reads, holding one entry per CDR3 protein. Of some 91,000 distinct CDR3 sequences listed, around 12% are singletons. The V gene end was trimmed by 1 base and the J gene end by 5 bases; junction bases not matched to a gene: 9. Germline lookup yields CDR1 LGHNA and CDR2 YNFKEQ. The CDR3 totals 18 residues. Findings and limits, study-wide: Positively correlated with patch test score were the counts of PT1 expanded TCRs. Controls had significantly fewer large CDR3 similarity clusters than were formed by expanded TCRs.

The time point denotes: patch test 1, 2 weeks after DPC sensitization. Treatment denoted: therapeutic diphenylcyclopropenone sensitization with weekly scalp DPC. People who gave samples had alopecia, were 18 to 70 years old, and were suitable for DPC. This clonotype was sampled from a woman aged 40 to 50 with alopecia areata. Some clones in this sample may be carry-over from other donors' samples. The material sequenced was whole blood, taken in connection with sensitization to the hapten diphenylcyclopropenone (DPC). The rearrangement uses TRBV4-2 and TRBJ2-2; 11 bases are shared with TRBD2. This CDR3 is CASSQGQLAGVRTGELFF. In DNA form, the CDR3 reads TGTGCCAGCAGCCAAGGACAACTAGCGGGGGTGAGGACCGGGGAGCTGTTTTTT.